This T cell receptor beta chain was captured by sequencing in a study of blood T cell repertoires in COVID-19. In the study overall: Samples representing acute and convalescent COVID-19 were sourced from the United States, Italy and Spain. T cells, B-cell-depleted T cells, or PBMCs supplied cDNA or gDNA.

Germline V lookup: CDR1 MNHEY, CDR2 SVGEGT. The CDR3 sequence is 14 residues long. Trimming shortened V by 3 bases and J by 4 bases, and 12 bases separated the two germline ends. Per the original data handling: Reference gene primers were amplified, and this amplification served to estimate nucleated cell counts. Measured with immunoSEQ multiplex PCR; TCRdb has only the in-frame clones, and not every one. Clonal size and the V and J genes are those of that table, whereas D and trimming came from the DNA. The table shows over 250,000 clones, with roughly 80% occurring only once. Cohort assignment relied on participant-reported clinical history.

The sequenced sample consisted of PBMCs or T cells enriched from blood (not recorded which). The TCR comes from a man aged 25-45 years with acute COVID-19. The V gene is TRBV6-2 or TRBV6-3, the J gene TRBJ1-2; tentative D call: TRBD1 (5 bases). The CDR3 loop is CASSYPQALYGYTF. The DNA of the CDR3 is TGTGCCAGCAGTTATCCACAGGCCCTCTATGGCTACACCTTC.